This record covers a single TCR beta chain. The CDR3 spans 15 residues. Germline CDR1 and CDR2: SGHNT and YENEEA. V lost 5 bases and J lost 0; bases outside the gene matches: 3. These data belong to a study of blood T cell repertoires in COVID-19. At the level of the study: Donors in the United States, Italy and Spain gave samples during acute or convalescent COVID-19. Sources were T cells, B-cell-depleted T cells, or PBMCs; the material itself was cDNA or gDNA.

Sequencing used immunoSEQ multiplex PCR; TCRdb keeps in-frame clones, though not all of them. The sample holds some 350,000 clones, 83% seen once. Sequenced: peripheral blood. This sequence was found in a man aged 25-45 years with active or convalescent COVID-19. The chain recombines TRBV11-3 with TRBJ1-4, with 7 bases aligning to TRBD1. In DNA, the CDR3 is TGTGCCAGCAGCAGGGACAGTTCAACTAATGAAAAACTGTTTTTT. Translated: CASSRDSSTNEKLFF.